This T cell receptor beta chain was identified during a study of patients and donors after allogeneic stem cell transplantation. This clonotype occurred a few times. A single record per CDR3 protein comes from TCRdb applying MiXCR to the RT-PCR reads. Of about a million distinct CDR3 sequences in the sample, roughly 17% were seen once. This CDR3 is built from 15 residues. V was pared by 3 bases and J by 7 bases, with 9 bases of the junction left unmatched. The chain couples TRBV12-3 or TRBV12-4 to TRBJ2-1, with TRBD2 matching over 7 bases. The material sequenced was blood, either unsorted or a sorted T cell fraction (not recorded which). This clonotype was sampled from a human donor who was either an allogeneic HSCT recipient or a stem cell or donor lymphocyte infusion donor (not recorded which). It is not recorded whose cells these are; they may come from a transplant donor. The CDR3 DNA is TGTGCCAGCAGTTTGGCGAGCGGGGTATCAAATGAGCAGTTCTTC. This codes for CASSLASGVSNEQFF.